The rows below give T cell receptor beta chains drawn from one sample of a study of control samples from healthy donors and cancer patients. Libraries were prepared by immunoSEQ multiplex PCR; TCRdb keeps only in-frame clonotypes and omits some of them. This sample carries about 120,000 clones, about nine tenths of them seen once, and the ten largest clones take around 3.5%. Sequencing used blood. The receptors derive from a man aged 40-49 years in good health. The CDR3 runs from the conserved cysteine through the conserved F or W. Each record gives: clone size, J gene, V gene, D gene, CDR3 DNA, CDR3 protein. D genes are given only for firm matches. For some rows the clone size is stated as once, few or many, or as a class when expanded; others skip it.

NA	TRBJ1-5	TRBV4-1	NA	TGCGCCAGCAGCCAAGATTTCGGCAATCAGCCCCAGCATTTT	CASSQDFGNQPQHF
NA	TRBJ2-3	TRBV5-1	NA	TGCGCCAGCAGCTTGGCGGCCACAGGAACAATTTCTAGCACAGATACGCAGTATTTT	CASSLAATGTISSTDTQYF
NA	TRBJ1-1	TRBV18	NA	TGTGCCAGCTCACCAGGGAGCGGTCCCAGTGAAGCTTTCTTT	CASSPGSGPSEAFF
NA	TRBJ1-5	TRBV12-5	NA	TGTGCTAGTGGTTTGCCAGGGACATATAGCAATCAGCCCCAGCATTTT	CASGLPGTYSNQPQHF
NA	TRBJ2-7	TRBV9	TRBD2	TGTGCCAGCAGCGCATCCGGGACTAGCTCTTCCGAGCAGTACTTC	CASSASGTSSSEQYF
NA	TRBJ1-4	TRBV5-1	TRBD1	TGCGCCAGCAGGACTCTGGGGGCAGGGGGTGAAAAACTGTTTTTT	CASRTLGAGGEKLFF
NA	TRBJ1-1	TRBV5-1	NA	TGCGCCAGCAGCCCTCAGGTTAACACTGAAGCTTTCTTT	CASSPQVNTEAFF
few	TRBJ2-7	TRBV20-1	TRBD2	TGCAGTGCTAGTATGCCTAGCGGGGGGGCTTACGAGCAGTACTTC	CSASMPSGGAYEQYF
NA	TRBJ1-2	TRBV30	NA	TGTGCCTGGAGTGTACCTGTGGACTATGGCTACACCTTC	CAWSVPVDYGYTF
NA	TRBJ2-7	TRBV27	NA	TGTGCCAGCAGGGGACCAGGACAGAGTACCTACGAGCAGTACTTC	CASRGPGQSTYEQYF
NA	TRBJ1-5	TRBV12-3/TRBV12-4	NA	TGTGCCAGCAGCCCAGGGAGCAATCAGCCCCAGCATTTT	CASSPGSNQPQHF
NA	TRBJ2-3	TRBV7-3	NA	TGTGCCAGCAGAGGAGAGCGCCCTAGCACAGATACGCAGTATTTT	CASRGERPSTDTQYF
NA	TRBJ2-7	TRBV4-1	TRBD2	TGCGCCAGCAGCCCCGGAAGTGGGCGGGGGGCCTACGAGCAGTACTTC	CASSPGSGRGAYEQYF
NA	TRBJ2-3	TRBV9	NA	TGTGCCAGCAGCGTAGGAGGGTCTAGCACAGATACGCAGTATTTT	CASSVGGSSTDTQYF
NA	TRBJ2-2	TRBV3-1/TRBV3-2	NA	TGTGCCAGCAGCTACGATGTAAGGGGAACCGGGGAGCTGTTTTTT	CASSYDVRGTGELFF
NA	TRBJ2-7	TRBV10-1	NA	TGCGCCAGCAGTGAGTCAGGGGGTTTGAACGAGCAGTACTTC	CASSESGGLNEQYF
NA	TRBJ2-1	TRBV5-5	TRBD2	TGTGCCAGCAGCTTGAGAGGACTAGCGGCAAACAATGAGCAGTTCTTC	CASSLRGLAANNEQFF
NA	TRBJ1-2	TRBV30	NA	TGTGCCTGGGGCTCCTATGGCTACACCTTC	CAWGSYGYTF
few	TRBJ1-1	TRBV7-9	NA	TGTGCCAGCAGCTTGAACACTGAAGCTTTCTTT	CASSLNTEAFF
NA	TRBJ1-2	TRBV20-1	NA	TGCAGTGCTAGTACGGGGGGCTTTGGCTACACCTTC	CSASTGGFGYTF
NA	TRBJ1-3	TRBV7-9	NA	TGTGCCAGCAGCTTATCAACATATGGAAACACCATATATTTT	CASSLSTYGNTIYF
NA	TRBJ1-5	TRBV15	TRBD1	TGTGCCACCAGCAGAGAGTGGTCGGGACAGAGCAATCAGCCCCAGCATTTT	CATSREWSGQSNQPQHF
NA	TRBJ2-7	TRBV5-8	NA	TGTGCCAGCAGCAAAGGACAGCCTTCCTACGAGCAGTACTTC	CASSKGQPSYEQYF
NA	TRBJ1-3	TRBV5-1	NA	TGCGCCAGCAGCTTCGGTCCCGGAAACACCATATATTTT	CASSFGPGNTIYF
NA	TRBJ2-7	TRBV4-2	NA	TGTGCCAGCAGCCAAGAATATCAAGAGCAGTACTTC	CASSQEYQEQYF
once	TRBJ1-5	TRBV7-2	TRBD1	TGTGCCAGCAGCTTAGACAGGGGTCGCAATCAGCCCCAGCATTTT	CASSLDRGRNQPQHF
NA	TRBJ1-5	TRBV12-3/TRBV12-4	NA	TGTGCCAGCGTGTCGGGAAGCAATCAGCCCCAGCATTTT	CASVSGSNQPQHF
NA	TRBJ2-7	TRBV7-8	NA	TGTGCCAGCAGCTTACAGATTAGCTACGAGCAGTACTTC	CASSLQISYEQYF
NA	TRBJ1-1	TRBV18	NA	TGTGCCAGCTCACCTGACCACAGGGCTAACACTGAAGCTTTCTTT	CASSPDHRANTEAFF
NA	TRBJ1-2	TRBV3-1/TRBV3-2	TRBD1	TGTGCCAGCAGCCAATTGACAGGGAGGAATGGCTACACCTTC	CASSQLTGRNGYTF
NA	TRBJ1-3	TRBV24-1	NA	TGTGCCACCAGTGCCAACTCTGGAAACACCATATATTTT	CATSANSGNTIYF
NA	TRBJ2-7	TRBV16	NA	TGTGCCAGCAGCCAAAGGGGAATCGAGCAGTACTTC	CASSQRGIEQYF
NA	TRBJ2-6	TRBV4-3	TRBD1	TGCGCCAGCAGCCGACAGACAGGGGGCGCGTCCGGGGCCAACGTCCTGACTTTC	CASSRQTGGASGANVLTF
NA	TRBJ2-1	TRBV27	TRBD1	TGTGCCAGCAGTCCTGGACAGGATTTGAGGTATGAGCAGTTCTTC	CASSPGQDLRYEQFF
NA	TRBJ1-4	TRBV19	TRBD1	TGTGCCAGTAGCCGGGACAGGGGGCGCAATGAAAAACTGTTTTTT	CASSRDRGRNEKLFF
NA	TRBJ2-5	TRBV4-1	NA	TGCGCCAGCAGCCAAGGGGGGGTGGGGGAGACCCAGTACTTC	CASSQGGVGETQYF
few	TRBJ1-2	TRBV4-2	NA	TGTGCCAGCAGCCACTGGGGGGGAGGCTACACCTTC	CASSHWGGGYTF
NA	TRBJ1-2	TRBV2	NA	TGTGCCAGCAGTGCGCCACAGGGAGGAGCAACGGATAGCACTGGCTACACCTTC	CASSAPQGGATDSTGYTF
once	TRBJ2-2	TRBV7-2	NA	TGTGCCAGCAGCTTAGGGGGATCAACCGGGGAGCTGTTTTTT	CASSLGGSTGELFF
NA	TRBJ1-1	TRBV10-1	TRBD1	TGCGCCAGCAGTTACAGGGGAGAGGCTTTCTTT	CASSYRGEAFF
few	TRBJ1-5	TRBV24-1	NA	TGTGCCACCAGCCCCGCGGGGCCCAACAATCAGCCCCAGCATTTT	CATSPAGPNNQPQHF
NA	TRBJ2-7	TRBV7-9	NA	TGTGCCAGCAGCTGGGGACAAGGGACATCCTACGAGCAGTACTTC	CASSWGQGTSYEQYF
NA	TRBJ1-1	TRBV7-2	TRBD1	TGTGCCAGCAGCCACCAGACAGGGGGCCTGGCTGAAGCTTTCTTT	CASSHQTGGLAEAFF
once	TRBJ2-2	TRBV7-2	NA	TGTGCCAGCAGCTTAGCGCCCGGGGTGGGCGGGGAGCTGTTTTTT	CASSLAPGVGGELFF
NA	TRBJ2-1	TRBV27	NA	TGTGCCAGCAGTCTTCTCCCCGGGGTTCATGAGCAGTTCTTC	CASSLLPGVHEQFF
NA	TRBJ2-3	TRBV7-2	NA	TGTGCCAGCAGCTTCACCCACAGCGCAAGTACGCAGTATTTT	CASSFTHSASTQYF
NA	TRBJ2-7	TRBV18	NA	TGTGCCAGCTCACCACCGGGCGCCAGGTCCTACGAGCAGTACTTC	CASSPPGARSYEQYF
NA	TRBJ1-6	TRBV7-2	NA	TGTGCCAGCAGCTTAGCCCCCAGGGGTAATTCACCCCTCCACTTT	CASSLAPRGNSPLHF
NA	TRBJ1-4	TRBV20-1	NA	TGCAGTGCCACAAACGAGGAAAAACTGTTTTTT	CSATNEEKLFF
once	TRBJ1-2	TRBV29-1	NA	TGCAGCGTTGGGGCAGACTATGGCTACACCTTC	CSVGADYGYTF
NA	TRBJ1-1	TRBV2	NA	TGTGCCAGCGGGGGCGCCATCGGGAGGGCTGAAGCTTTCTTT	CASGGAIGRAEAFF